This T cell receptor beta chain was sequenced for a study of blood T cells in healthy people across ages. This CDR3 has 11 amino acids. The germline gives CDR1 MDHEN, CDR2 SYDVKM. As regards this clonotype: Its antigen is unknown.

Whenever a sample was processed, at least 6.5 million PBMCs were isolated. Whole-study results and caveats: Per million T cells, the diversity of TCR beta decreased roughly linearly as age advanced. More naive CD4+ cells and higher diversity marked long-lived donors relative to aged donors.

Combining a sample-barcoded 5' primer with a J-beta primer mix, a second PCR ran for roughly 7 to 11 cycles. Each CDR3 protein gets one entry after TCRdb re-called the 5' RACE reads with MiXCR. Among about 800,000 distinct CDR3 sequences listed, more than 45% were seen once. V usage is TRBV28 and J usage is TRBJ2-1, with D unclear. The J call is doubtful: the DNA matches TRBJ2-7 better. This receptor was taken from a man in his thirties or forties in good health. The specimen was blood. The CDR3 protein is CASRIHYEQYF. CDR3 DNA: TGTGCCAGCAGGATTCACTACGAGCAGTACTTC.